The 20 T cell receptor beta chains reported below all come from one sample, sequenced in a study of blood T cell repertoires in COVID-19. Generated by immunoSEQ multiplex PCR, the TCRdb table keeps only in-frame clones and is missing some. This table holds about 390,000 clones, approximately 90% found once. The material sequenced was PBMCs or T cells enriched from blood (not recorded which). The receptors stem from a woman aged 45 to 65 who had recovered from COVID-19.

The chain recombines TRBV27 with TRBJ1-2, with D perhaps matching TRBD1 (5 bases). From germline, CDR1 is MNHEY and CDR2 SMNVEV (reference sequence). V lost 4 bases, J lost 3 bases, and 9 bases lay in between. This CDR3 spans 13 amino acids. CDR3: CASSYAGYYGYTF. The DNA for the CDR3 is TGTGCCAGCAGTTATGCAGGGTACTATGGCTACACCTTC.

This chain joins TRBV18 and TRBJ2-7, with D hard to call. Between the trimmed V and J ends, which lost 3 bases and 1 base, there was a span of 16 bases. The CDR3 extends over 16 amino acids. CDR1 is KGHSH, CDR2 LQKENI, per germline. The CDR3 loop reads CASSPAPLDTSYEQYF. CDR3 coding DNA: TGTGCCAGCTCACCCGCACCCCTCGACACATCCTACGAGCAGTACTTC.

This chain joins TRBV19 and TRBJ1-5; 8 bases are shared with TRBD1. Germline values: CDR1 LNHDA, CDR2 SQIVND (reference sequence). This CDR3 region has 17 residues. V shed 5 bases, J shed 2 bases, and the junction held 11 bases outside the gene matches. As DNA, the CDR3 is TGTGCCAGTAGTCCTGGACAGGGAAGGAGGCGCAATCAGCCCCAGCATTTT. Its translation is CASSPGQGRRRNQPQHF.

The chain couples TRBV5-1 to TRBJ2-5; D call uncertain. Trimming removed 5 bases from V and 0 bases from J, with 11 bases in between. The V gene's germline CDR1 is SGHRS and CDR2 YFSETQ. The CDR3 contains 14 residues. The CDR3 DNA is TGCGCCAGCAGTTTTGCGGATCACCAAGAGACCCAGTACTTC. This translates into CASSFADHQETQYF.

The rearrangement links TRBV10-3 to TRBJ2-6, with 7 bases lining up with TRBD1. There are 13 residues in the CDR3. V dropped 8 bases and J dropped 5; count of bases not matched to a gene: 3. Germline V gene lookup returns CDR1 ENHRY and CDR2 SYGVKD. CDR3 region: CAIGDSWANVLTF. The CDR3 region has the DNA TGTGCCATCGGGGACAGTTGGGCCAACGTCCTGACTTTC.

This chain uses TRBV5-1 with TRBJ1-1; 7 nucleotides line up with TRBD1. V lost 3 bases to trimming and J lost 4 bases; unmatched junction nucleotides: 6. Germline lookup yields CDR1 SGHRS and CDR2 YFSETQ. CDR3 length equals 14 residues. DNA for the CDR3: TGCGCCAGCAGCTACGAGACAGGGTCCACTGAAGCTTTCTTT. Translating it yields CASSYETGSTEAFF. Looking up the rest from reference TRBV5-1 and TRBJ1-1 gives the full variable domain: KAGVTQTPRYLIKTRGQQVTLSCSPISGHRSVSWYQQTPGQGLQFLFEYFSETQRNKGNFPGRFSGRQFSNSRSEMNVSTLELGDSALYLCASSYETGSTEAFFGQGTRLTVV.

This clone turned up a few times. V gene TRBV6-1 combines with J gene TRBJ1-5; D is ambiguous. The germline V and J ends were trimmed by 3 bases and 0 bases, with 9 bases remaining between them. CDR3 length equals 15 residues. Germline CDR1 is MNHNS and CDR2 is SASEGT. DNA for the CDR3: TGTGCCAGCAGTGAGGCGGCGCATAGCAATCAGCCCCAGCATTTT. Translating it yields CASSEAAHSNQPQHF.

This clone turned up a few times. The chain carries TRBV20-1 and TRBJ1-1, with 12 bases aligning to TRBD1. CDR1 and CDR2 from the germline V gene are DFQATT and SNEGSKA (reference sequence). The ends lost 3 bases at V and 1 base at J; junction bases unmatched: 6. This CDR3 contains 16 residues. CDR3: CSASGTGGMGNTEAFF. The CDR3 DNA follows: TGCAGTGCTAGTGGGACAGGGGGCATGGGGAACACTGAAGCTTTCTTT.

This clone was observed a single time. CDR3 region: CASSIGGGLSETQYF. The CDR3 nucleotides are TGTGCCAGTAGTATAGGGGGCGGTTTGTCAGAGACCCAGTACTTC. V gene TRBV19 combines with J gene TRBJ2-5, with D possibly TRBD1 on 5 matching bases. The CDR3 loop spans 15 amino acids. Trimming left V 1 base short and J 4 bases short, with 13 bases between. Germline CDR1 LNHDA, CDR2 SQIVND (reference sequence). The complete variable domain, with remaining parts taken from reference TRBV19 and TRBJ2-5, reads DGGITQSPKYLFRKEGQNVTLSCEQNLNHDAMYWYRQDPGQGLRLIYYSQIVNDFQKGDIAEGYSVSREKKESFPLTVTSAQKNPTAFYLCASSIGGGLSETQYFGPGTRLLVL.

This clone was recorded only once. The rearrangement links TRBV18 to TRBJ1-2, with a weak D call TRBD1 (5 bases). The V gene's germline CDR1 is KGHSH and CDR2 LQKENI. V lost 6 bases and J lost 5, with 16 bases in between. CDR3 size: 14 residues. CDR3 sequence reads: CASSLDSPPYGYTF. The CDR3 DNA reads TGTGCCAGCTCCCTAGACAGCCCCCCTTATGGCTACACCTTC.

The rearrangement links TRBV11-2 to TRBJ1-2, with D unclear. The CDR3 has 14 amino acids. Germline CDR1 SGHAT, CDR2 FQNNGV. Trimming removed 5 bases from V and 8 bases from J, with 18 bases in between. In nucleotides, the CDR3 is TGTGCCAGCAGCCACCCCGGGGTCCTCGGAGGCTACACCTTC. Its protein is CASSHPGVLGGYTF.

This chain joins TRBV10-3 and TRBJ2-7; 8 bases are a match to TRBD1. The CDR3 extends over 15 amino acids. J lost 9 bases, V lost 5 bases, and 15 bases had no gene match. Germline V gene sequence: CDR1 ENHRY, CDR2 SYGVKD. CDR3 amino acids: CAISYSGTGGEGQYF. The DNA for the CDR3 is TGTGCCATCAGTTACTCCGGGACAGGTGGGGAAGGGCAGTACTTC.

The CDR3 region has the DNA TGTGCCTGGAGTGTAAGGGCCCAGGGGTACACCTTC. Protein product: CAWSVRAQGYTF. This chain links TRBV30 with TRBJ1-2; possible D gene TRBD1, 6 bases. Germline CDR1 reads GTSNPN; CDR2 reads SVGIG (reference sequence). The CDR3 consists of 12 residues. Trimming took off 0 bases at V and 11 bases at J, with 13 bases between the two ends.

The chain recombines TRBV6-5 with TRBJ1-6, with no clear D. V was shortened by 2 bases and J by 9 bases, with 11 bases between the two germline ends. Germline CDR1 reads MNHEY; CDR2 reads SVGAGI. The CDR3 contains 14 residues. This CDR3 reads CASSYRRSSSPLHF. Written as DNA, the CDR3 is TGTGCCAGCAGTTACCGGCGGAGTAGTTCACCCCTCCACTTT.

Only one count was recorded for this clone. This rearrangement joins TRBV19 to TRBJ2-3, with D perhaps TRBD2 (6 bases). The V end was cut by 7 bases, the J end by 1 base, with 12 bases between. Germline-derived CDR1 and CDR2 are LNHDA and SQIVND (reference sequence). The CDR3 spans 14 residues. In DNA, the CDR3 is TGTGCCAGTAAGGACGGGAGCGGCACAGATACGCAGTATTTT. Translating it yields CASKDGSGTDTQYF.

The table lists this clone with a count of one. The V gene is TRBV7-2, the J gene TRBJ2-7, with 11 bases identical to TRBD2. The CDR3 runs to 15 residues. Germline V lookup: CDR1 SGHTA, CDR2 FQGNSA. Trimming took 0 bases from V and 5 from J; bases not matched to a gene: 3. The CDR3, as DNA: TGTGCCAGCAGCTTAGCTAGCGGGGGGGGGAACGAGCAGTACTTC. It codes for CASSLASGGGNEQYF.

The J gene is TRBJ1-5, the V gene TRBV21-1. TRBV21-1 is marked as a pseudogene. CDR3 length: 12 amino acids. The CDR3 coding sequence is TGTGCCAGCAGCCCGTTCAATCAGCCCCAGCATTTT. It codes for CASSPFNQPQHF.

This clone was recorded only once. The chain employs TRBV4-1 and TRBJ2-7; possible D gene TRBD2, 5 bases. CDR3 length: 17 amino acids. The V gene lost 1 base and the J gene lost 5 bases, with 21 bases spanning the gap. The germline V gene encodes CDR1 MGHRA and CDR2 YSYEKL. CDR3 protein: CASSQVRLESAGHEQYF. The CDR3 nucleotides read TGCGCCAGCAGCCAAGTCCGCCTGGAAAGCGCGGGCCACGAGCAGTACTTC.

A single count supports this clone. The V and J genes are TRBV2 and TRBJ1-1; maybe TRBD1 (5 bases). The CDR3 length is 16 residues. V dropped 5 bases and J dropped 4 bases, with 20 bases sitting between them. Looked up from germline, CDR1 is SNHLY and CDR2 is FYNNEI. The CDR3 DNA reads TGTGCCAGCAGTCCCCGCGGACGGGCGGGGGGCACTGAAGCTTTCTTT. It translates to CASSPRGRAGGTEAFF.

This clone has at least ten counts. The chain employs TRBV3-1 (or the pseudogene TRBV3-2) and TRBJ2-5; 7 nucleotides align to TRBD2. The CDR3 runs 13 residues. The V and J ends lost 1 base and 10 bases, in that order; junction bases with no gene match: 6. The V gene's germline CDR1 is LGHDT and CDR2 YNNKEL (reference sequence). CDR3 region: CASSQASTGGQYF. The CDR3, as DNA: TGTGCCAGCAGCCAAGCTAGCACGGGGGGCCAGTACTTC.